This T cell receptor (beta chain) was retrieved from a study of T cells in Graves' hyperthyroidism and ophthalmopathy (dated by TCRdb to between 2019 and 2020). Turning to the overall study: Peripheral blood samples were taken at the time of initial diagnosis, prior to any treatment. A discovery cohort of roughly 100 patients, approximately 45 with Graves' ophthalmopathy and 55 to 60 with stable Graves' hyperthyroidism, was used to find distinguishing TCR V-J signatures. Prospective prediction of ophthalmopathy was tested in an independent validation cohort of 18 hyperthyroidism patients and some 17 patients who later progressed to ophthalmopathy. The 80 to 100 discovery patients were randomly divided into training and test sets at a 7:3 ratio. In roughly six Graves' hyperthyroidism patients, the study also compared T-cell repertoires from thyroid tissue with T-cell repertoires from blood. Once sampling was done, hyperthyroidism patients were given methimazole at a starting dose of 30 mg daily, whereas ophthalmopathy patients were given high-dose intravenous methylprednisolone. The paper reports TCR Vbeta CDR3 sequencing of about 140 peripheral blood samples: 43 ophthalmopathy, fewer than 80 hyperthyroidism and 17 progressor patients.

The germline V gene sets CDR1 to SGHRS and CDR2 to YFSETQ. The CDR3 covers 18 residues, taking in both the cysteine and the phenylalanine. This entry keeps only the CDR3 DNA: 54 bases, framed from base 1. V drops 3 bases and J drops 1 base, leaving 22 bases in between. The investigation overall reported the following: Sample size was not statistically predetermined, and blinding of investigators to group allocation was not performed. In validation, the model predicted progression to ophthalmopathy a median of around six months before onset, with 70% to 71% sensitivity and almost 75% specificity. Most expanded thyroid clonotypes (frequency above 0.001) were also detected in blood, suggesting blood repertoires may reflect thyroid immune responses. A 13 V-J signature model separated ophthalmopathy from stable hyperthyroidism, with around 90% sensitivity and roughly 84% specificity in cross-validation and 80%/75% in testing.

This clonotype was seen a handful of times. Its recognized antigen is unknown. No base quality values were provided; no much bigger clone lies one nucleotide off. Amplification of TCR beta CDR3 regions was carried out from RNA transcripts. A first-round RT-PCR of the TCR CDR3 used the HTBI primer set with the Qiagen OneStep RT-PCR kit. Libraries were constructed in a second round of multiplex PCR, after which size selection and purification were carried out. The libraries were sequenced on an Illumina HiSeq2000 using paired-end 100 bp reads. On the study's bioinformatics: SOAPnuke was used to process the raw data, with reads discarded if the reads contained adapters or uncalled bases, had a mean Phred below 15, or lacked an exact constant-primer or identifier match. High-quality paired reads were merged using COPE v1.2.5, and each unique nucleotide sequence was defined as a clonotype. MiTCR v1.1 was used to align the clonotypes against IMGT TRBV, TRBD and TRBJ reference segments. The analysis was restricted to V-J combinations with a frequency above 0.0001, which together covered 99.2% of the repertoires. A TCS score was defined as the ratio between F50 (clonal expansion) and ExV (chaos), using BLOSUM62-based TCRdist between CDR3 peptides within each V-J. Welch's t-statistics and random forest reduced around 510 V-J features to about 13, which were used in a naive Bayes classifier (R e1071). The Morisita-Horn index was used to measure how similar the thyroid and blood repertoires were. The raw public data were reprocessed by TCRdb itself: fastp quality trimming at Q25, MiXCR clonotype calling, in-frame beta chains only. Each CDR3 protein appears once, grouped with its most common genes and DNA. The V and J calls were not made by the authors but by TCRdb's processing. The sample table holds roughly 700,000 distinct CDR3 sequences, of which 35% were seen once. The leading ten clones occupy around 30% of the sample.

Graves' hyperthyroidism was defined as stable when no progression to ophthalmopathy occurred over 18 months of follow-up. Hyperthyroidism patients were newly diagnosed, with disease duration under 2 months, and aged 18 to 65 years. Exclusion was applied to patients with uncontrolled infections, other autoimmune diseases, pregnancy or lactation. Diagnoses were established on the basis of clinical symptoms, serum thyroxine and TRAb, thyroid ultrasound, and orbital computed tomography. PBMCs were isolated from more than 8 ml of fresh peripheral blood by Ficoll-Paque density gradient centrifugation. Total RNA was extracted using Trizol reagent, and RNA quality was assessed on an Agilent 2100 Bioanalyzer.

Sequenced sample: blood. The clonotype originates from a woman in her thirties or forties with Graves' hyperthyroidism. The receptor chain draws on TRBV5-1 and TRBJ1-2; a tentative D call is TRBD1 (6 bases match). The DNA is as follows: TGCGCCAGCAGCTCTGTCCCCGGCAGGGGAATGGTTAACTATGGCTACACCTTC. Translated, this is CASSSVPGRGMVNYGYTF.